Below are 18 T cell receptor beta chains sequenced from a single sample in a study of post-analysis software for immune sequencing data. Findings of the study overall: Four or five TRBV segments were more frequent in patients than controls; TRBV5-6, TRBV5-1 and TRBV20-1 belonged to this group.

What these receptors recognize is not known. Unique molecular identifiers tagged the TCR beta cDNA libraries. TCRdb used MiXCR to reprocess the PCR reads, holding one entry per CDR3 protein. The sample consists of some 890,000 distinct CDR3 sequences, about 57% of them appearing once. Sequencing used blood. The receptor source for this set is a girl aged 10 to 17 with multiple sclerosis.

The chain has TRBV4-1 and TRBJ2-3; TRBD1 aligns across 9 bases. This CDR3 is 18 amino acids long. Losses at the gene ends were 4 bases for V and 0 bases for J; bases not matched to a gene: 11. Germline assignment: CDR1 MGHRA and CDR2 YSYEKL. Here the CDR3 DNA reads TGCGCCAGCAGCCGTTATGGACAGGGGCGCTTCAGCACAGATACGCAGTATTTT. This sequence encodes CASSRYGQGRFSTDTQYF.

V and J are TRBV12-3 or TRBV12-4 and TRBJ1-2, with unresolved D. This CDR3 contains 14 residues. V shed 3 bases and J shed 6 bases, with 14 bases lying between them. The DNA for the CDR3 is TGTGCCAGCAGTTTCGGGGTTGGGTTCAATGGCTACACCTTC. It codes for CASSFGVGFNGYTF.

The CDR3 coding sequence is TGTGCCAGCAGCGATACCGGGACTAGCGGGAACAGCTCCTACAATGAGCAGTTCTTC. It encodes CASSDTGTSGNSSYNEQFF. This chain connects TRBV3-1 to TRBJ2-1; 13 nucleotides match TRBD2. Germline CDR1 is LGHDT and CDR2 is YNNKEL (reference sequence). There are 19 residues in the CDR3. The V and J ends lost 5 bases and 0 bases, in that order; junction bases with no gene match: 10.

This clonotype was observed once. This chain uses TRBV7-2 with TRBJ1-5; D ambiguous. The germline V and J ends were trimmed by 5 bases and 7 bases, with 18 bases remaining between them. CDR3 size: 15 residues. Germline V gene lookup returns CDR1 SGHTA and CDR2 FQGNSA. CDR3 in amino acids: CASSPAASIHQPQHF. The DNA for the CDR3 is TGTGCCAGCAGCCCCGCGGCCTCAATCCACCAGCCCCAGCATTTT.

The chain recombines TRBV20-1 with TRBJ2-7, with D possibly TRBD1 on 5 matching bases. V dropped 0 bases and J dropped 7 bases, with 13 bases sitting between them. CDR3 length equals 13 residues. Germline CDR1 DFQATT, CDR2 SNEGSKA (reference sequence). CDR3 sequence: CSARDGRVEEQYF. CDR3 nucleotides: TGCAGTGCTAGAGACGGCAGGGTGGAAGAGCAGTACTTC.

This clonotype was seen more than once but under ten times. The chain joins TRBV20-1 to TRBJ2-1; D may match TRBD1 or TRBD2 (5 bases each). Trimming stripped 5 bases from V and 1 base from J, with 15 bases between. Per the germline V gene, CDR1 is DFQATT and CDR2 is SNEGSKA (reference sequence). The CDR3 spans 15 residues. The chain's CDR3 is CSAGTHSTSYNEQFF. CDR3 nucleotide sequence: TGCAGTGCTGGGACCCACTCGACATCCTACAATGAGCAGTTCTTC.

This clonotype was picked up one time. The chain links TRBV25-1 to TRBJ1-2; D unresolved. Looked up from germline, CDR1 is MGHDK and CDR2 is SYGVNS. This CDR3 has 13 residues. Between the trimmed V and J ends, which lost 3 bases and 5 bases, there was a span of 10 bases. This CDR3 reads CASSENSLYGYTF. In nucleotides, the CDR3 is TGTGCCAGCAGTGAGAACAGCCTTTATGGCTACACCTTC.

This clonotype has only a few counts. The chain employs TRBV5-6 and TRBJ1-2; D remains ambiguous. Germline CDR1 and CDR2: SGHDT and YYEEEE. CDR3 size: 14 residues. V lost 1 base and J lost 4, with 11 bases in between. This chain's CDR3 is CASSLRGPGYGYTF. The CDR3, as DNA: TGTGCCAGCAGCTTGCGTGGGCCCGGCTATGGCTACACCTTC. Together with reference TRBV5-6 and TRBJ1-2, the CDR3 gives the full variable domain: DAGVTQSPTHLIKTRGQQVTLRCSPKSGHDTVSWYQQALGQGPQFIFQYYEEEERQRGNFPDRFSGHQFPNYSSELNVNALLLGDSALYLCASSLRGPGYGYTFGSGTRLTVV.

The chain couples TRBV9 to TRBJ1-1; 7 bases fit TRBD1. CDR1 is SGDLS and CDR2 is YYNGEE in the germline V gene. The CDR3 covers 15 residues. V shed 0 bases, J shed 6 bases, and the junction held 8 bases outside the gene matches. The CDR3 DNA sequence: TGTGCCAGCAGCGTAGATCAGGGGGGGATGTCTGAAGCTTTCTTT. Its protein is CASSVDQGGMSEAFF.

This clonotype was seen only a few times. CDR3 amino acids: CAITDPGANYGYTF. The DNA of the CDR3 is TGTGCCATAACTGACCCAGGGGCTAACTATGGCTACACCTTC. The V call is TRBV10-3, the J call TRBJ1-2, with D possibly matching TRBD1 (6 bases). CDR1 ENHRY and CDR2 SYGVKD come from the germline V gene. The V gene lost 9 bases and the J gene lost 0 bases, with 14 bases spanning the gap. The CDR3 extends over 14 amino acids.

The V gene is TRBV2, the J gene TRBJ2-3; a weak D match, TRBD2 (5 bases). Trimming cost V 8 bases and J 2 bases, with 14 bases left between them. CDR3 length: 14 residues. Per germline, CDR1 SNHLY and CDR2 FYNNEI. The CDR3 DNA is TGTGCCAGCTCGGCGCGGACTCACACAGATACGCAGTATTTT. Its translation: CASSARTHTDTQYF. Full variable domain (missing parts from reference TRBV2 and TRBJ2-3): EPEVTQTPSHQVTQMGQEVILRCVPISNHLYFYWYRQILGQKVEFLVSFYNNEISEKSEIFDDQFSVERPDGSNFTLKIRSTKLEDSAMYFCASSARTHTDTQYFGPGTRLTVL.

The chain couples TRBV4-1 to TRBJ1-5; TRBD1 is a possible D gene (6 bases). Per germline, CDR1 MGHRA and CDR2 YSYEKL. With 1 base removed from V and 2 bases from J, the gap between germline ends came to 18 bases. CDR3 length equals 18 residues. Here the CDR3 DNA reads TGCGCCAGCAGCCAAGGAGTCTTGGGGGGCAAAGGCAATCAGCCCCAGCATTTT. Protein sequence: CASSQGVLGGKGNQPQHF.

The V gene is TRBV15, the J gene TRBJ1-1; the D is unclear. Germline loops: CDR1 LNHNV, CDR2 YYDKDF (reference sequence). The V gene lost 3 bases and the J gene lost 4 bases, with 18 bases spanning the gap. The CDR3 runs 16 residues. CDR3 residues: CATSRAQGLRGTEAFF. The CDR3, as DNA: TGTGCCACCAGCAGGGCCCAAGGGTTACGGGGCACTGAAGCTTTCTTT.

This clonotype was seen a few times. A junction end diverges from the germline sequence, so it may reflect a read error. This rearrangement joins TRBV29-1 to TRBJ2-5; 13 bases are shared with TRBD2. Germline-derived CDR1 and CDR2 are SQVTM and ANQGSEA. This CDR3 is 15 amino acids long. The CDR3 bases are TGCAGCGCCCCCGGACTAGCGGGAGCTAAAGAGACCCAGTACTTT. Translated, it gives CSAPGLAGAKETQYF.

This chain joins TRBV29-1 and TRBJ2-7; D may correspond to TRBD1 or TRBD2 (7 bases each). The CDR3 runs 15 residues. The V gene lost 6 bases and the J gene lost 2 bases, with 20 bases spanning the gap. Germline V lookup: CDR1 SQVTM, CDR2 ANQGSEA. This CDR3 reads CSVDGRQGGPYEQYF. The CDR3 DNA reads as TGCAGCGTAGATGGGAGACAGGGAGGGCCCTACGAGCAGTACTTC.

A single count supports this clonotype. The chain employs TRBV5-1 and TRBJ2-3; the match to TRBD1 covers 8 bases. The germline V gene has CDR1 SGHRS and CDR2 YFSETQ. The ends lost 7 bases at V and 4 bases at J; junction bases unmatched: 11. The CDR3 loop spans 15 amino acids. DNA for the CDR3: TGCGCCAGCGGATCCTCAGGACAGGGAGCAGATACGCAGTATTTT. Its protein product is CASGSSGQGADTQYF.

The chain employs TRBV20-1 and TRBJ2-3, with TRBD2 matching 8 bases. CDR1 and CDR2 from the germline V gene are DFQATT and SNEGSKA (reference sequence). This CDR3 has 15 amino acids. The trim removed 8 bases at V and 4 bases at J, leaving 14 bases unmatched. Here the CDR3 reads CSTGGRGLLPDTQYF. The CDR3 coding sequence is TGCAGTACGGGAGGGAGGGGTCTTTTGCCAGATACGCAGTATTTT.

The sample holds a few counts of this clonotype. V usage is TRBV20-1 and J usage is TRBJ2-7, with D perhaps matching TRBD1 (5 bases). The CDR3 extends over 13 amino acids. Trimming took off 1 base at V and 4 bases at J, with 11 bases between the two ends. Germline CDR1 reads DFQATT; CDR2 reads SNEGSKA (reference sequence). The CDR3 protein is CSARGLGAYEQYF. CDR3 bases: TGCAGTGCTAGAGGTTTAGGGGCGTACGAGCAGTACTTC.